Reported below is one T cell receptor beta chain. The antigen remains undetermined. These data are taken from a study of OX40 agonist ivuxolimab in advanced cancers. The assay was immunoSEQ multiplex PCR, and TCRdb's table has in-frame clones only and misses some. The repertoire consists of roughly 100,000 clones, with roughly 89% occurring once and the leading ten covering around 0.86%. The CDR3 runs 16 residues. CDR1 SGHRS and CDR2 YFSETQ come from the germline V gene. The V and J ends lost 2 bases and 1 base, in that order; junction bases with no gene match: 5. Study-wide results and caveats: It was also the case that some nonresponders had low normalized T-cell clonal expansion. CD8+ T cells (on average) carried more expanded clones than CD4+ T cells.

The receptor was isolated from an adult with an advanced solid tumor such as melanoma, head and neck, liver or kidney cancer. The chain recombines TRBV5-1 with TRBJ2-2; 7 bases map to TRBD1. The source was CD4+ or CD8+ T cells sorted from blood, collected in a trial of the OX40 agonist ivuxolimab. The CDR3 nucleotides read TGCGCCAGCAGCTTATTGGGGACAGTGAACACCGGGGAGCTGTTTTTT. It translates to CASSLLGTVNTGELFF. Full variable domain (rest looked up from reference TRBV5-1 and TRBJ2-2): KAGVTQTPRYLIKTRGQQVTLSCSPISGHRSVSWYQQTPGQGLQFLFEYFSETQRNKGNFPGRFSGRQFSNSRSEMNVSTLELGDSALYLCASSLLGTVNTGELFFGEGSRLTVL.